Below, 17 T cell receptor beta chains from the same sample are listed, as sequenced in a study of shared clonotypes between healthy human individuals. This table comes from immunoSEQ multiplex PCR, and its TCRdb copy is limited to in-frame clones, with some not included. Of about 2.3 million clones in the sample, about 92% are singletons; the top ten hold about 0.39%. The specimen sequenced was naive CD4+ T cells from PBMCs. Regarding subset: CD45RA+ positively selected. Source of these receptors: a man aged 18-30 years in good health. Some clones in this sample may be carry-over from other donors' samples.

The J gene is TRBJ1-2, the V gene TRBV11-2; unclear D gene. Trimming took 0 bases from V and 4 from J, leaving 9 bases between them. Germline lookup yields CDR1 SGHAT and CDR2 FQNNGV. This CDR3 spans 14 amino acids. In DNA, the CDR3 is TGTGCCAGCAGCTTAGAGCTCCAGTCCTATGGCTACACCTTC. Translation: CASSLELQSYGYTF.

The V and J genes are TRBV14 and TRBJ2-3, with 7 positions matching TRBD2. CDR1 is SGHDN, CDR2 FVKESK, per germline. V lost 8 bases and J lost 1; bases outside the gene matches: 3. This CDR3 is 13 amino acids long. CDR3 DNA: TGTGCCAGCGGGCTAGCGGGCACAGATACGCAGTATTTT. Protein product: CASGLAGTDTQYF.

The CDR3 coding sequence is TGTGCCAGTAGTAACCCGACAGGGTCTGGGGCCAACGTCCTGACTTTC. Translating gives CASSNPTGSGANVLTF. This chain joins TRBV19 and TRBJ2-6, with 7 bases that match TRBD1. With 4 bases clipped from V and 1 base from J, the junction kept 4 bases outside the gene matches. The CDR3 spans 16 residues. Germline V gene lookup returns CDR1 LNHDA and CDR2 SQIVND (reference sequence).

For the CDR3, the DNA is TGTGCCATCCGGTCAGGGCCTGGCTATGGCTACACCTTC. It translates to CAIRSGPGYGYTF. The rearrangement uses TRBV28 and TRBJ1-2; D perhaps matches TRBD1 (5 bases). The CDR3 sequence is 13 residues long. The V end lost 10 bases, the J end lost 4 bases, and 16 bases lay between the germline ends. The germline V gene encodes CDR1 MDHEN and CDR2 SYDVKM.

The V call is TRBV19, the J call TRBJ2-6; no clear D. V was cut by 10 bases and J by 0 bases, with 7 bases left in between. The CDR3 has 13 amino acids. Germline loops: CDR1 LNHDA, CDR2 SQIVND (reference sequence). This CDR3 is CATWRSGANVLTF. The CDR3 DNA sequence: TGTGCCACATGGCGCTCTGGGGCCAACGTCCTGACTTTC.

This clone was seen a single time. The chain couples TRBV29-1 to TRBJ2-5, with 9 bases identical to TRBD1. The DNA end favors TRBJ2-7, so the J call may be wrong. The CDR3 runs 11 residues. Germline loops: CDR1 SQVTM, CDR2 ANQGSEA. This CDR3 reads CSVGTGTEQYF. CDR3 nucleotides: TGCAGCGTGGGGACAGGGACCGAGCAGTACTTC.

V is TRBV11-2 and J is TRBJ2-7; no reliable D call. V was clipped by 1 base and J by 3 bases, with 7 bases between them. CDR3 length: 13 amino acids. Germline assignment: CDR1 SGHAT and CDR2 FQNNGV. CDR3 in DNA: TGTGCCAGCAGCTTAGTTGTTCGCTACGAGCAGTACTTC. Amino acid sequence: CASSLVVRYEQYF.

CDR3 nucleotides: TGCGCCAGCAGCTTTGACAGGGGGTACGGCACAGATACGCAGTATTTT. Translated, it gives CASSFDRGYGTDTQYF. The genes are TRBV5-1 and TRBJ2-3; 9 bases line up with TRBD1. Per germline, CDR1 SGHRS and CDR2 YFSETQ. V lost 2 bases and J lost 1; bases outside the gene matches: 5. This CDR3 has 16 amino acids.

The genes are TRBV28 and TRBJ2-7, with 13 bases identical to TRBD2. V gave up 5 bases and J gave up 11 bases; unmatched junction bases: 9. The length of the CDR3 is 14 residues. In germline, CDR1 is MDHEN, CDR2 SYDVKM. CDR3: CASSRTSGRADEYF. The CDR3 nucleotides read TGTGCCAGCAGTCGTACTAGCGGGAGGGCCGACGAGTACTTC.

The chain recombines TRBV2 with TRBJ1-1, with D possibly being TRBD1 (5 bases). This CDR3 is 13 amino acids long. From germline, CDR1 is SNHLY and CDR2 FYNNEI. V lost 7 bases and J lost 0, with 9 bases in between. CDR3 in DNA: TGTGCCAGCATAAGCAGGGTGAACACTGAAGCTTTCTTT. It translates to CASISRVNTEAFF.

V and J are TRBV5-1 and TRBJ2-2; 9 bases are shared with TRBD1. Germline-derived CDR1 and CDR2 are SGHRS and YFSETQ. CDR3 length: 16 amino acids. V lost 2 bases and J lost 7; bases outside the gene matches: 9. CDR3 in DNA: TGCGCCAGCAGCTTACCTGAGACAGGGGGTCACGGGGAGCTGTTTTTT. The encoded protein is CASSLPETGGHGELFF.

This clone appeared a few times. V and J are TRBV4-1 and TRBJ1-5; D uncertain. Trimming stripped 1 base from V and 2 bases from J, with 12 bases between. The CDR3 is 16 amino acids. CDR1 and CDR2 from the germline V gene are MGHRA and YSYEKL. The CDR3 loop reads CASSQVFTPGNQPQHF. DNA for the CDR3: TGCGCCAGCAGCCAAGTGTTCACACCAGGCAATCAGCCCCAGCATTTT.

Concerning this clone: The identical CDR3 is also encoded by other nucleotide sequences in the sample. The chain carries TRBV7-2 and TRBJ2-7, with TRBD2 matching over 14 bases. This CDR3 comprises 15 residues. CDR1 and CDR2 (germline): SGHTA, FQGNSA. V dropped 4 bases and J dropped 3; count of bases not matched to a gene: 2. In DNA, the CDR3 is TGTGCCAGCAGCTCAGGGACTAGCGGGAGCTACGAGCAGTACTTC. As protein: CASSSGTSGSYEQYF.

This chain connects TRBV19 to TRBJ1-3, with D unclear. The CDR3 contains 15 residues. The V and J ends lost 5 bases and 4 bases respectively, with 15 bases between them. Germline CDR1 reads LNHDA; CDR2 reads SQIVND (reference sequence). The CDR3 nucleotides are TGTGCCAGTAGTCTCGAACTCGGTTTCGGAAACACCATATATTTT. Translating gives CASSLELGFGNTIYF.

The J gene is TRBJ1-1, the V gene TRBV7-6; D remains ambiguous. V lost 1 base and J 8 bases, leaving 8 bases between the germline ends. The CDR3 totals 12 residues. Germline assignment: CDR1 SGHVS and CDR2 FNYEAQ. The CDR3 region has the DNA TGTGCCAGCAGCTTAGTCCCCGGGGAAGCTTTCTTT. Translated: CASSLVPGEAFF.

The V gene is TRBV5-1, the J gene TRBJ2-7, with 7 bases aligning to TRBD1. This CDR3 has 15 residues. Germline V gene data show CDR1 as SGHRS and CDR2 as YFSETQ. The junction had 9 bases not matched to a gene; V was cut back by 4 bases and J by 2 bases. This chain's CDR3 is CASSTGTAITYEQYF. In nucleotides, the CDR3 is TGCGCCAGCAGCACCGGGACAGCGATTACCTACGAGCAGTACTTC.

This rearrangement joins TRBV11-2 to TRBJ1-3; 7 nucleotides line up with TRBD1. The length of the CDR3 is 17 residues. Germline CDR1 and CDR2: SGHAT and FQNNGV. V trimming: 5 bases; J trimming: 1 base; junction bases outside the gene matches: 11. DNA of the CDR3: TGTGCCAGCAGCCAGGACAGGCCACTTTTATCTGGAAACACCATATATTTT. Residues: CASSQDRPLLSGNTIYF. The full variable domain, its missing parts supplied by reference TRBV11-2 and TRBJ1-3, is EAGVAQSPRYKIIEKRQSVAFWCNPISGHATLYWYQQILGQGPKLLIQFQNNGVVDDSQLPKDRFSAERLKGVDSTLKIQPAKLEDSAVYLCASSQDRPLLSGNTIYFGEGSWLTVV.